The entry below describes one T cell receptor (beta chain). Some clones are missing from TCRdb's copy, which holds only in-frame ones; the method was immunoSEQ multiplex PCR. Among approximately 60,000 clones listed, around 90% were seen once. The data derive from a study of T cell changes during pregnancy in multiple sclerosis. Trimming stripped 7 bases from V and 1 base from J, with 13 bases between. The CDR3 has 14 residues. The germline V gene has CDR1 LNHDA and CDR2 SQIVND (reference sequence). The starting material was peripheral blood, obtained before pregnancy. The rearrangement links TRBV19 to TRBJ2-5, with D possibly TRBD2 on 7 matching bases. The clonotype was recovered from a female donor with multiple sclerosis, enrolled in a pregnancy study. The CDR3 reads CASKRGAGQETQYF. The CDR3 nucleotides are TGTGCCAGTAAACGGGGGGCGGGCCAAGAGACCCAGTACTTC.